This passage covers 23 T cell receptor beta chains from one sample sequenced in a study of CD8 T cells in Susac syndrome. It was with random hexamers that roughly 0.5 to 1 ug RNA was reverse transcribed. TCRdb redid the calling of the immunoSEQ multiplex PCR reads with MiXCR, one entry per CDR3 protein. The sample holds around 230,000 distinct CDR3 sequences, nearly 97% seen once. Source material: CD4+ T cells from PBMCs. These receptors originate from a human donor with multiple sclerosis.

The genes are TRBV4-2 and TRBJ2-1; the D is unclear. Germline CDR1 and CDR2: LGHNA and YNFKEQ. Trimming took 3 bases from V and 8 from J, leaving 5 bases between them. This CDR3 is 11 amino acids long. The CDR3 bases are TGTGCCAGCAGCCAGGCTCATGAGCAGTTCTTC. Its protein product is CASSQAHEQFF.

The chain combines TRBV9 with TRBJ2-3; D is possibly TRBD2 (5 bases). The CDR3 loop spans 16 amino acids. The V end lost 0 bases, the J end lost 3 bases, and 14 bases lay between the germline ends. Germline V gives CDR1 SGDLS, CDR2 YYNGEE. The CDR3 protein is CASSVDGRVGTDTQYF. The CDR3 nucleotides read TGTGCCAGCAGCGTAGACGGGCGGGTCGGGACAGATACGCAGTATTTT.

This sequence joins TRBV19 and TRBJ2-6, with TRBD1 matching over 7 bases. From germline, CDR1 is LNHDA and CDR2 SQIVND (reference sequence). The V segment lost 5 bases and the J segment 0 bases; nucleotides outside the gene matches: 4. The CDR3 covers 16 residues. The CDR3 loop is CASSSSGGSGANVLTF. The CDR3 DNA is TGTGCCAGTAGTTCCTCAGGGGGCTCTGGGGCCAACGTCCTGACTTTC.

DNA for the CDR3: TGCGCCAGCAGCCAGGAAACCCCGCGGAGTTCAGATACGCAGTATTTT. It encodes CASSQETPRSSDTQYF. The chain links TRBV4-1 to TRBJ2-3; D unresolved. The CDR3 length is 16 residues. Trimming stripped 3 bases from V and 4 bases from J, with 17 bases between. CDR1 and CDR2 (germline): MGHRA, YSYEKL.

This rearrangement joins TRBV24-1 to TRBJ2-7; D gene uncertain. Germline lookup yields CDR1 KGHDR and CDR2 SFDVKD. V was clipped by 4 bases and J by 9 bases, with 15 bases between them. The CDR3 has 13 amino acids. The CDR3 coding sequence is TGTGCCACCAGTGACTCGACACGTTCGGGGCAGTACTTC. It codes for CATSDSTRSGQYF.

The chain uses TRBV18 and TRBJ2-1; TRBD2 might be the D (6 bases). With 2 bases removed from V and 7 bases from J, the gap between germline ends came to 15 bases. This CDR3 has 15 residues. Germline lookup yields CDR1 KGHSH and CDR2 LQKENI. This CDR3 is CASSPGVAAGNEQFF. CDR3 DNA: TGTGCCAGCTCACCAGGGGTAGCGGCGGGGAATGAGCAGTTCTTC.

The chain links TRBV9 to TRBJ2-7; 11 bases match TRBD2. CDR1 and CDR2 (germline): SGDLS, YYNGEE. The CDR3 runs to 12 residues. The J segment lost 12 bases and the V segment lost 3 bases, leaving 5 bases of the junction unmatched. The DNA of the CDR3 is TGTGCCAGCAGCGATCCTAGCGGGAGGCGGTACTTC. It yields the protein CASSDPSGRRYF.

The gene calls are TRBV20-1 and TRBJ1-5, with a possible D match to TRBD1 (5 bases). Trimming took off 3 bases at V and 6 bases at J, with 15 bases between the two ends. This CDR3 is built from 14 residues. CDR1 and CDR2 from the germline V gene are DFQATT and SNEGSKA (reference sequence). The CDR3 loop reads CSASPGRNSQPQHF. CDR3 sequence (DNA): TGCAGTGCTAGCCCAGGGCGGAATAGTCAGCCCCAGCATTTT.

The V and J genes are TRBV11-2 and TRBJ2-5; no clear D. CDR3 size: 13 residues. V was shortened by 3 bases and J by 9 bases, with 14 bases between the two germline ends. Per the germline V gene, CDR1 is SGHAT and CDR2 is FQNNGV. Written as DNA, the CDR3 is TGTGCCAGCAGCTTTGTCAGCCGACGAGCCCAGTACTTC. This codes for CASSFVSRRAQYF.

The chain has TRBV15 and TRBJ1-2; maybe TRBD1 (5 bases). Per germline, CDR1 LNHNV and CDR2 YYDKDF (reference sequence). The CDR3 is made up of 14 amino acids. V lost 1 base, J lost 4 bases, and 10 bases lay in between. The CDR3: CATSRVAGSYGYTF. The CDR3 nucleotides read TGTGCCACCAGCAGAGTGGCAGGGAGCTATGGCTACACCTTC.

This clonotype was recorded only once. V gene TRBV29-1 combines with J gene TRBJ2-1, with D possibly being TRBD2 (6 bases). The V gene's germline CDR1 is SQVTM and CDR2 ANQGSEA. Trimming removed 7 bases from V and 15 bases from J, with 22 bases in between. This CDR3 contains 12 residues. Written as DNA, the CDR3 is TGCAGCGGCCGGGACTCCGAACATACCCGGTTCTTC. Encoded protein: CSGRDSEHTRFF.

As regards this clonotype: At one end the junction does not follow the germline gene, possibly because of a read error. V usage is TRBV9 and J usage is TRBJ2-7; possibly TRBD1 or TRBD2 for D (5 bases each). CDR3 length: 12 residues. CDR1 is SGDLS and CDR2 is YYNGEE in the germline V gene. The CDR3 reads CASSAATGRRFF. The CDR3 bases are TGTGCCAGCAGCGCCGCCACGGGACGCCGCTTCTTC.

The CDR3 reads CASRPGQGSGIQYF. The CDR3 nucleotides are TGTGCCAGCAGACCCGGACAGGGTTCAGGCATTCAGTACTTC. This chain connects TRBV2 to TRBJ2-4; TRBD1 matches 8 bases. Trimming at V came to 6 bases and at J to 9 bases, leaving 10 bases not matched to a gene. Germline values: CDR1 SNHLY, CDR2 FYNNEI. This CDR3 has 14 amino acids.

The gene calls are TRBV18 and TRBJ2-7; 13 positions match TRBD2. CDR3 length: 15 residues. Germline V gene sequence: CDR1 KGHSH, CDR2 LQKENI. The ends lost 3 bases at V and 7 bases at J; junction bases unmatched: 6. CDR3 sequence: CASSPRGTSGAEQYF. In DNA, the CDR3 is TGTGCCAGCTCACCGCGCGGGACTAGCGGGGCAGAGCAGTACTTC.

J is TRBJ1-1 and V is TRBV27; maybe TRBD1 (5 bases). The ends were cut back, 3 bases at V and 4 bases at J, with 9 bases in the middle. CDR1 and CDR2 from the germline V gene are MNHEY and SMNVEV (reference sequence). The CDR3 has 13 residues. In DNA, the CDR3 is TGTGCCAGCAGTTTTGTTGGGGGCACTGAAGCTTTCTTT. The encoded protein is CASSFVGGTEAFF.

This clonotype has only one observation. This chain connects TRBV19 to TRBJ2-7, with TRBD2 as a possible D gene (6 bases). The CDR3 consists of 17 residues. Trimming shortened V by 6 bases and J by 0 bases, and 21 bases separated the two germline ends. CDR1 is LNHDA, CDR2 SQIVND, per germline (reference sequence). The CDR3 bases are TGTGCCAGTAGCCTACCCGGCGGGGCATCGGGCTCCTACGAGCAGTACTTC. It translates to CASSLPGGASGSYEQYF.

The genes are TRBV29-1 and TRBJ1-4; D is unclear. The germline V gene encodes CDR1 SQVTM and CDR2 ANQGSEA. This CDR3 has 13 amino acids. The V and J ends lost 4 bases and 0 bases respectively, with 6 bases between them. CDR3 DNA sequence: TGCAGCGTTGCTCAGGCAACTAATGAAAAACTGTTTTTT. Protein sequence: CSVAQATNEKLFF. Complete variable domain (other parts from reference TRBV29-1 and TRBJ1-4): SAVISQKPSRDICQRGTSLTIQCQVDSQVTMMFWYRQQPGQSLTLIATANQGSEATYESGFVIDKFPISRPNLTFSTLTVSNMSPEDSSIYLCSVAQATNEKLFFGSGTQLSVL.

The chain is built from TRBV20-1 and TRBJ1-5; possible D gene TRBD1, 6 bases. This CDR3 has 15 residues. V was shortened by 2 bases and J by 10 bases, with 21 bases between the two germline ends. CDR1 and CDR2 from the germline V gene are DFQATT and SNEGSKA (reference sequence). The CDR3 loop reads CSARSGRGGSLPQHF. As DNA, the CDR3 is TGCAGTGCTAGAAGCGGTAGGGGGGGTAGTCTACCCCAGCATTTT.

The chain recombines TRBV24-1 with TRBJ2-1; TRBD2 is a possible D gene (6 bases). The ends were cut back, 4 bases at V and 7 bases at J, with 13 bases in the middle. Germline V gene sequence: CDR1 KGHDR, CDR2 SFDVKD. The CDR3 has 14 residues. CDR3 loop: CATSDRGIPNEQFF. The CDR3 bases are TGTGCCACCAGTGACCGGGGGATACCAAATGAGCAGTTCTTC.

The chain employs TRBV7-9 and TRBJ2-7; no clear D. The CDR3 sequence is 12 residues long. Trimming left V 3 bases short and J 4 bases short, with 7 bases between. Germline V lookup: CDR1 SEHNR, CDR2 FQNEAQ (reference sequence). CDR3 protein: CASSFTAYEQYF. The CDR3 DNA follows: TGTGCCAGCAGCTTTACAGCGTACGAGCAGTACTTC.

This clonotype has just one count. CDR3 in amino acids: CASSPVNQPQHF. CDR3 sequence (DNA): TGTGCCAGCAGTCCCGTCAATCAGCCCCAGCATTTT. The chain has TRBV27 and TRBJ1-5; D is unresolved. The CDR3 runs 12 residues. The germline gives CDR1 MNHEY, CDR2 SMNVEV (reference sequence). Between the trimmed V and J ends, which lost 5 bases and 3 bases, there was a span of 5 bases.

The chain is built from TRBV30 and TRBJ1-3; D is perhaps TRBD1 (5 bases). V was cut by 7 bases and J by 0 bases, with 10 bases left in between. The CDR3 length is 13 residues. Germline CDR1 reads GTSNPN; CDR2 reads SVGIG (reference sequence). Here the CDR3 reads CAFDSHSGNTIYF. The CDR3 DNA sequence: TGTGCCTTTGACAGCCACTCTGGAAACACCATATATTTT.

CDR3 DNA sequence: TGCGCCAGCAGCCAACTCGGTGTTTCAGCTTTCTTT. Protein product: CASSQLGVSAFF. This chain connects TRBV4-1 to TRBJ1-1; D remains ambiguous. Per germline, CDR1 MGHRA and CDR2 YSYEKL. V was shortened by 2 bases and J by 10 bases, with 11 bases between the two germline ends. This CDR3 has 12 residues.